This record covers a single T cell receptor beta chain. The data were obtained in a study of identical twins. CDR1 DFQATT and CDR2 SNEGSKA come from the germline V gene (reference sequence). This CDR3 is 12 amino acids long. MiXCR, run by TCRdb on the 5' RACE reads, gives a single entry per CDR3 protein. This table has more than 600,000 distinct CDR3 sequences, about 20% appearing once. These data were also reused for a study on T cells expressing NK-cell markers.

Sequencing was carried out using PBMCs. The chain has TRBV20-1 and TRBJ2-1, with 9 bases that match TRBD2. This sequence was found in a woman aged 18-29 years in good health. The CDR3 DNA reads TGCAGCTCCCGGGGACTAGCCAATGAGCAGTTCTTC. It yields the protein CSSRGLANEQFF.